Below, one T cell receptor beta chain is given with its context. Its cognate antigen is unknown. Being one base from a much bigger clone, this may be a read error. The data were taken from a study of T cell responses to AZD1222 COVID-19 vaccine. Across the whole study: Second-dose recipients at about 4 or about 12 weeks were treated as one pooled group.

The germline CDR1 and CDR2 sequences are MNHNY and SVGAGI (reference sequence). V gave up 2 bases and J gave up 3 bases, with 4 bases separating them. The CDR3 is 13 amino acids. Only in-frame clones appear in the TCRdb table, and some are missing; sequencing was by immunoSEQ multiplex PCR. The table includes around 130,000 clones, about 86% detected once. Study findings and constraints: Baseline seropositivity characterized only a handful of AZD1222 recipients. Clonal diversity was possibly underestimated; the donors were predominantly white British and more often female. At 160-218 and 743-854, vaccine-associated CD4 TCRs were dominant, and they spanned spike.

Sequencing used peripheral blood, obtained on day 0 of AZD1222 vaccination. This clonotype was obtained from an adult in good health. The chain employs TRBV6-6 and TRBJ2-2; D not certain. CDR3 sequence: CASSYRDTGELFF. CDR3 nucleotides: TGTGCCAGCAGTTACAGGGACACCGGGGAGCTGTTTTTT.